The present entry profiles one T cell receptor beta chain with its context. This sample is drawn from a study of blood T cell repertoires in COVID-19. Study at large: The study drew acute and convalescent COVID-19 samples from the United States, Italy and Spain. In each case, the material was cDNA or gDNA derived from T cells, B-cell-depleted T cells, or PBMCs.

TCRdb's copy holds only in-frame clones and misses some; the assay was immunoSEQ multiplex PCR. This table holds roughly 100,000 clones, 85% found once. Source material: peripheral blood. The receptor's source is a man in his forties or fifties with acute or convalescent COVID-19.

The CDR3, as DNA: TGTGCCAGCAGCTTACTCTCGGGACAGGGGGCCCATGAGCAGTTCTTC. Protein product: CASSLLSGQGAHEQFF. This chain joins TRBV11-2 and TRBJ2-1, with 12 bases fitting TRBD1. The germline gives CDR1 SGHAT, CDR2 FQNNGV. The CDR3 is made up of 16 amino acids. The ends lost 2 bases at V and 8 bases at J; junction bases unmatched: 7.